Following are 18 T cell receptor beta chains from one sample sequenced in a study of cytomegalovirus exposure and HLA in healthy donors. PCR used 60 Vbeta primers and 13 Jbeta primers. Clones were sequenced by immunoSEQ multiplex PCR, and TCRdb holds only the in-frame ones, with some missing. The sample records over 60,000 clones, more than 60% being singletons. The source material was PBMCs. All receptors come from a male donor in good health and CMV-seropositive.

The gene calls are TRBV7-9 and TRBJ2-4; TRBD2 matches at 9 bases. The CDR3 spans 17 residues. The germline V gene has CDR1 SEHNR and CDR2 FQNEAQ (reference sequence). J lost 5 bases, V lost 6 bases, and 14 bases had no gene match. CDR3 coding DNA: TGTGCCAGCAGTTCACCCTCTGGGGGCGGGAGGGAAAACATTCAGTACTTC. Translation gives CASSSPSGGGRENIQYF.

On this clone: Additional DNA sequences in this sample encode the identical CDR3. V gene TRBV4-1 combines with J gene TRBJ1-1; TRBD1 agrees at 7 bases. The CDR3 length is 17 residues. CDR1 is MGHRA, CDR2 YSYEKL, per germline. J lost 5 bases, V lost 0 bases, and 12 bases had no gene match. The CDR3: CASSQDALDRGRTEAFF. The CDR3 nucleotides are TGCGCCAGCAGCCAAGATGCGTTGGATAGGGGGCGGACTGAAGCTTTCTTT.

The rearrangement uses TRBV7-2 and TRBJ2-1, with 7 bases lining up with TRBD2. The CDR3 is 14 residues long. Germline V lookup: CDR1 SGHTA, CDR2 FQGNSA. The V segment lost 1 base and the J segment 7 bases; nucleotides outside the gene matches: 4. CDR3 nucleotides: TGTGCCAGCAGCTTAGGCGGGAGTCAAAATGAGCAGTTCTTC. It translates to CASSLGGSQNEQFF.

This clone was seen a few times. The CDR3 sequence is CASSSADSLKAYYGYTF. The CDR3 coding sequence is TGTGCCAGCAGCTCCGCCGACAGTCTTAAAGCCTACTATGGCTACACCTTC. This rearrangement joins TRBV5-4 to TRBJ1-2; D might be TRBD1 (5 bases). This CDR3 contains 17 residues. Germline V gene sequence: CDR1 SGHNT, CDR2 YYREEE (reference sequence). Trimming shortened V by 3 bases and J by 3 bases, and 21 bases separated the two germline ends.

The gene calls are TRBV5-1 and TRBJ2-1, with a tentative D call TRBD2 (5 bases). Trimming left V 4 bases short and J 4 bases short, with 12 bases between. The CDR3 extends over 14 amino acids. CDR1 is SGHRS and CDR2 is YFSETQ in the germline V gene. CDR3 nucleotides: TGCGCCAGCAGCCTGGTTGGGAGTTACAATGAGCAGTTCTTC. Amino acid sequence: CASSLVGSYNEQFF.

The chain has TRBV9 and TRBJ2-5, with 8 bases aligning to TRBD2. The ends lost 3 bases at V and 4 bases at J; junction bases unmatched: 11. CDR1 is SGDLS and CDR2 is YYNGEE in the germline V gene. The CDR3 spans 16 residues. The CDR3 reads CASSEPRTGGPETQYF. CDR3 sequence (DNA): TGTGCCAGCAGCGAACCCAGGACGGGAGGGCCAGAGACCCAGTACTTC.

The V and J genes are TRBV18 and TRBJ1-1, with TRBD1 matching over 10 bases. Trimming removed 3 bases from V and 3 bases from J; junction bases left unmatched: 7. The CDR3 covers 16 residues. Germline CDR1 and CDR2: KGHSH and LQKENI. This chain's CDR3 is CASSPGQGIKDTEAFF. Written as DNA, the CDR3 is TGTGCCAGCTCACCGGGACAGGGGATTAAGGACACTGAAGCTTTCTTT.

The chain uses TRBV7-6 and TRBJ2-5; TRBD2 aligns across 7 bases. V shed 4 bases, J shed 7 bases, and the junction held 6 bases outside the gene matches. CDR1 is SGHVS, CDR2 FNYEAQ, per germline. There are 13 residues in the CDR3. CDR3 in amino acids: CASSSGGERTQYF. CDR3 nucleotide sequence: TGTGCCAGCAGCTCGGGGGGAGAACGGACCCAGTACTTC.

The gene calls are TRBV28 and TRBJ2-1; 14 positions agree with TRBD2. Trimming at V came to 4 bases and at J to 7 bases, leaving 6 bases not matched to a gene. The CDR3 is 16 residues long. The germline gives CDR1 MDHEN, CDR2 SYDVKM. The chain's CDR3 is CASSSSGTSGRNEQFF. Here the CDR3 DNA reads TGTGCCAGCAGTTCATCCGGGACTAGCGGGAGAAATGAGCAGTTCTTC.

V and J are TRBV7-9 and TRBJ1-2, with a weak D call TRBD1 (6 bases). Trimming stripped 3 bases from V and 4 bases from J, with 15 bases between. The CDR3 sequence is 15 residues long. Germline V gene lookup returns CDR1 SEHNR and CDR2 FQNEAQ (reference sequence). DNA for the CDR3: TGTGCCAGCAGCTTTAAGGGGGACCCTGGCTATGGCTACACCTTC. Translation: CASSFKGDPGYGYTF.

The chain combines TRBV5-6 with TRBJ2-3; no definite D call. Germline CDR1 is SGHDT and CDR2 is YYEEEE. The V and J ends lost 1 base and 6 bases respectively, with 3 bases between them. The CDR3 runs 11 residues. As DNA, the CDR3 is TGTGCCAGCAGCTTGCAGGATACGCAGTATTTT. Residues: CASSLQDTQYF.

The chain carries TRBV20-1 and TRBJ1-1; tentatively, D is TRBD1 (6 bases). V lost 6 bases and J 9 bases, leaving 14 bases between the germline ends. From germline, CDR1 is DFQATT and CDR2 SNEGSKA (reference sequence). The CDR3 is 11 residues long. CDR3 sequence (DNA): TGCAGTGCCCGGGGGGGCCATAAAGCTTTCTTT. It codes for CSARGGHKAFF.

There are a few counts of this clone. The V gene is TRBV7-3, the J gene TRBJ2-5; D perhaps matches TRBD1 (5 bases). The germline V gene encodes CDR1 SGHTA and CDR2 FQGTGA. The CDR3 has 15 amino acids. Trimming stripped 2 bases from V and 4 bases from J, with 14 bases between. The chain's CDR3 is CASSLLGLPGETQYF. The CDR3 DNA sequence: TGTGCCAGCAGCTTACTGGGGCTACCGGGAGAGACCCAGTACTTC.

The table lists this clone with a few counts. This chain links TRBV18 with TRBJ1-2; possibly TRBD1 for D (5 bases). Germline V lookup: CDR1 KGHSH, CDR2 LQKENI. The CDR3 extends over 15 amino acids. V was clipped by 5 bases and J by 6 bases, with 19 bases between them. The CDR3 DNA sequence: TGTGCCAGCTCAAGCACGGGGACTAGGGCCGATGGCTACACCTTC. Protein sequence: CASSSTGTRADGYTF.

This clone was seen more than once but under ten times. The CDR3: CASSYSRGHRTDTQYF. The CDR3 DNA is TGTGCCAGCAGTTACTCGCGGGGCCATCGCACAGATACGCAGTATTTT. The chain joins TRBV6-5 to TRBJ2-3, with a weak D call TRBD2 (6 bases). V was pared by 0 bases and J by 1 base, with 11 bases between. The V gene's germline CDR1 is MNHEY and CDR2 SVGAGI. CDR3 length: 16 amino acids.

This chain connects TRBV19 to TRBJ1-3; D is unclear. The V gene's germline CDR1 is LNHDA and CDR2 SQIVND (reference sequence). This CDR3 has 15 residues. V dropped 4 bases and J dropped 4 bases, with 14 bases sitting between them. This CDR3 reads CASSTGIGGGNTIYF. CDR3 DNA sequence: TGTGCCAGTAGTACTGGGATCGGAGGGGGAAACACCATATATTTT. Combining the CDR3 with reference TRBV19 and TRBJ1-3 gives the whole variable domain DGGITQSPKYLFRKEGQNVTLSCEQNLNHDAMYWYRQDPGQGLRLIYYSQIVNDFQKGDIAEGYSVSREKKESFPLTVTSAQKNPTAFYLCASSTGIGGGNTIYFGEGSWLTVV.

V usage is TRBV15 and J usage is TRBJ2-5; the D gene is possibly TRBD1 (6 bases). The V gene's germline CDR1 is LNHNV and CDR2 YYDKDF (reference sequence). The CDR3 runs 17 residues. V was shortened by 0 bases and J by 2 bases, with 16 bases between the two germline ends. The CDR3 loop reads CATSRENTGRGQETQYF. The CDR3 nucleotides read TGTGCCACCAGCAGAGAGAACACAGGCAGGGGACAAGAGACCCAGTACTTC.

The chain combines TRBV7-6 with TRBJ1-5; TRBD1 is a possible D gene (5 bases). The germline V gene has CDR1 SGHVS and CDR2 FNYEAQ. The CDR3 extends over 17 amino acids. V lost 5 bases and J 0 bases, leaving 17 bases between the germline ends. For the CDR3, the DNA is TGTGCCAGCAGCCCGGGCCAGGGCCGATATAGCAATCAGCCCCAGCATTTT. Translated, it gives CASSPGQGRYSNQPQHF.